This T cell receptor beta chain was obtained from a study of shared clonotypes between healthy human individuals. For the study at large: Each donor contributed plates that comprised three CD4 naive, three CD4 memory, two CD8 naive and one CD8 memory.

Nashville, Tennessee was home to all donors, each a Caucasian adult. The authors divided CD4+ cells into CD45RA+ naive and CD45RA-negative memory subsets. Points from the study as a whole: A generally larger estimated richness was seen in naive subsets than in memory subsets.

With 4 bases clipped from V and 9 bases from J, the junction kept 8 bases outside the gene matches. The CDR3 extends over 15 amino acids. Germline lookup yields CDR1 SGDLS and CDR2 YYNGEE. Produced via immunoSEQ multiplex PCR; TCRdb's table is partial and in-frame only. The sample has millions of clones; more than 80% are singletons. This clone appeared a single time. Its antigen is not known. This chain joins TRBV9 and TRBJ2-1, with 12 bases identical to TRBD2. The TCR originated in a man between 18 and 29 years old in good health. Some clones in this sample may be carry-over from other donors' samples. Sequenced: naive CD4+ T cells from PBMCs. Subset denoted: CD45RA+ positively selected. CDR3 nucleotides: TGTGCCAGCAGCCCCCAGACTAGCGGGAGAATTGAGCAGTTCTTC. Encoded protein: CASSPQTSGRIEQFF. Complete variable domain (other parts from reference TRBV9 and TRBJ2-1): DSGVTQTPKHLITATGQRVTLRCSPRSGDLSVYWYQQSLDQGLQFLIQYYNGEERAKGNILERFSAQQFPDLHSELNLSSLELGDSALYFCASSPQTSGRIEQFFGPGTRLTVL.